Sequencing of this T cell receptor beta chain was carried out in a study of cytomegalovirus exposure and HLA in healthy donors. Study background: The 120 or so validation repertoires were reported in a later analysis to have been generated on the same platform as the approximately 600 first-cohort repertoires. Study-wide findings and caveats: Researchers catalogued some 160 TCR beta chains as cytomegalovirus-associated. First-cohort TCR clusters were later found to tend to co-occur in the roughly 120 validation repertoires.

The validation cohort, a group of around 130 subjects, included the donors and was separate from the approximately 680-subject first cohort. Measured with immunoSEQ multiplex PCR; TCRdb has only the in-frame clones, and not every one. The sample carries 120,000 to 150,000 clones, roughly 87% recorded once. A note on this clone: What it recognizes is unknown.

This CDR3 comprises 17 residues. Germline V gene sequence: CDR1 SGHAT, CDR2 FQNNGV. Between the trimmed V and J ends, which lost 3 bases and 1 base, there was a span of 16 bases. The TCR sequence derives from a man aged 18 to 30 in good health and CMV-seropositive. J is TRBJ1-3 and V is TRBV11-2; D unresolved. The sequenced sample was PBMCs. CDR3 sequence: CASSLTTLGFSGNTIYF. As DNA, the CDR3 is TGTGCCAGCAGCTTGACGACCCTCGGGTTTTCTGGAAACACCATATATTTT.